The 22 T cell receptor beta chains presented below share a single source sample, sequenced in a study of blood T cell repertoires in COVID-19. The assay was immunoSEQ multiplex PCR, and TCRdb's table has in-frame clones only and misses some. Of 400,000 to 550,000 clones in the sample, around nine tenths were seen once. What was sequenced was PBMCs or T cells enriched from blood (not recorded which). The receptor source for this set is a woman under 30 with acute COVID-19.

This clone was counted many times. The rearrangement joins TRBV7-2 to TRBJ2-7, with TRBD1 matching over 12 bases. This CDR3 spans 13 amino acids. V lost 4 bases and J lost 9; bases outside the gene matches: 4. The germline V gene encodes CDR1 SGHTA and CDR2 FQGNSA. CDR3 DNA sequence: TGTGCCAGCAGCTCGGGACAGGGGGCGTCGCAGTACTTC. Translated, it gives CASSSGQGASQYF.

The chain has TRBV10-1 and TRBJ2-1; 8 bases are a match to TRBD2. The CDR3 loop spans 16 amino acids. Germline V gene sequence: CDR1 WNHNN, CDR2 SYGVQD (reference sequence). The junction had 15 bases not matched to a gene; V was cut back by 6 bases and J by 8 bases. DNA of the CDR3: TGCGCCAGCAGCGACAAATCACGGGAGGGCGAGGATGAGCAGTTCTTC. As protein: CASSDKSREGEDEQFF.

The chain is built from TRBV7-2 and TRBJ1-6; no reliable D call. Germline loops: CDR1 SGHTA, CDR2 FQGNSA. The V end lost 5 bases, the J end lost 0 bases, and 17 bases lay between the germline ends. The CDR3 contains 18 residues. Written as DNA, the CDR3 is TGTGCCAGCAGCCCTCGGGGAAGGAGGAGCTCCTATAATTCACCCCTCCACTTT. Its translation: CASSPRGRRSSYNSPLHF.

J is TRBJ1-2 and V is TRBV5-1; D call uncertain. There are 15 residues in the CDR3. Trimming removed 6 bases from V and 2 bases from J, with 17 bases in between. Germline lookup yields CDR1 SGHRS and CDR2 YFSETQ. The CDR3 is CASTAGLIRNYGYTF. CDR3 nucleotides: TGCGCCAGCACCGCCGGACTGATACGAAACTATGGCTACACCTTC.

The chain couples TRBV9 to TRBJ1-1; 10 nucleotides agree with TRBD1. The V segment lost 4 bases and the J segment 1 base; nucleotides outside the gene matches: 7. The CDR3 contains 16 residues. Germline values: CDR1 SGDLS, CDR2 YYNGEE. The CDR3 protein is CASSPRDRGENTEAFF. The CDR3 DNA follows: TGTGCCAGCAGCCCCAGGGACAGGGGTGAGAACACTGAAGCTTTCTTT.

The chain employs TRBV29-1 and TRBJ2-2; possible D gene TRBD2, 5 bases. CDR1 is SQVTM and CDR2 is ANQGSEA in the germline V gene. The CDR3 sequence is 12 residues long. With 7 bases removed from V and 3 bases from J, the gap between germline ends came to 9 bases. CDR3: CSAILDTGELFF. The CDR3 bases are TGCAGCGCCATACTAGACACCGGGGAGCTGTTTTTT.

Concerning this clone itself: The sample contains more than one DNA sequence encoding this CDR3. V gene TRBV6-5 combines with J gene TRBJ1-5; 8 nucleotides match TRBD1. The CDR3 extends over 14 amino acids. Germline CDR1 is MNHEY and CDR2 is SVGAGI. V gave up 2 bases and J gave up 4 bases; unmatched junction bases: 1. In DNA form, the CDR3 reads TGTGCCAGCAGTTACGGGACAGGAAATCAGCCCCAGCATTTT. It translates to CASSYGTGNQPQHF.

The count of this clone is one. The J gene is TRBJ2-1, the V gene TRBV12-5; 7 bases are a match to TRBD1. The CDR3 has 16 amino acids. Looked up from germline, CDR1 is LGHNT and CDR2 is FRNRAP. Germline trimming cut 0 bases from V and 7 bases from J; bases unmatched to any gene: 9. In nucleotides, the CDR3 is TGTGCTAGTGGTTTGGTAGTGGGACAGAATTTGAATGAGCAGTTCTTC. It translates to CASGLVVGQNLNEQFF.

The gene calls are TRBV5-1 and TRBJ1-2, with TRBD1 identical over 9 bases. Germline lookup yields CDR1 SGHRS and CDR2 YFSETQ. CDR3 length equals 16 residues. The ends lost 5 bases at V and 4 bases at J; junction bases unmatched: 12. The CDR3 nucleotides are TGCGCCAGCAGTCCCAACCTGGGACAGGGAGGCTATGGCTACACCTTC. Protein sequence: CASSPNLGQGGYGYTF.

The CDR3 nucleotides are TGTGCCAGCAGTCCCGACGGTTACAGGGGCGGCGACGAGCAGTACTTC. Its protein product is CASSPDGYRGGDEQYF. This rearrangement joins TRBV28 to TRBJ2-7; 7 bases match TRBD1. The CDR3 loop spans 16 amino acids. Germline CDR1 is MDHEN and CDR2 is SYDVKM. J lost 5 bases, V lost 5 bases, and 15 bases had no gene match.

V is TRBV3-1 (or the pseudogene TRBV3-2) and J is TRBJ1-1; D is ambiguous. The CDR3 has 14 amino acids. The V and J ends lost 4 bases and 0 bases respectively, with 9 bases between them. Germline CDR1 LGHDT, CDR2 YNNKEL (reference sequence). Here the CDR3 reads CASSPGTMNTEAFF. CDR3 sequence (DNA): TGTGCCAGCAGCCCGGGTACTATGAACACTGAAGCTTTCTTT.

The chain uses TRBV9 and TRBJ1-2; TRBD1 matches at 9 bases. Germline assignment: CDR1 SGDLS and CDR2 YYNGEE. V lost 6 bases, J lost 4 bases, and 10 bases stayed unmatched. CDR3 length: 15 residues. CDR3 residues: CASTSAGTGSYGYTF. The CDR3 DNA reads as TGTGCCAGCACCTCCGCCGGGACAGGGTCCTATGGCTACACCTTC.

The sample holds one count of this clone. This chain joins TRBV5-6 and TRBJ2-7, with 14 positions matching TRBD2. The V and J ends lost 4 bases and 3 bases, in that order; junction bases with no gene match: 12. The CDR3 runs to 18 residues. From germline, CDR1 is SGHDT and CDR2 YYEEEE. The CDR3 loop reads CASSGSGTSGRIIYEQYF. CDR3 DNA: TGTGCCAGCAGCGGCTCCGGGACTAGCGGGAGAATTATCTACGAGCAGTACTTC.

The rearrangement uses TRBV3-1 (or the pseudogene TRBV3-2) and TRBJ2-7, with TRBD1 matching 8 bases. Germline loops: CDR1 LGHDT, CDR2 YNNKEL (reference sequence). This CDR3 comprises 14 residues. Losses at the gene ends were 5 bases for V and 2 bases for J; bases not matched to a gene: 5. CDR3 residues: CASSTRQGTYEQYF. CDR3 in DNA: TGTGCCAGCAGCACCCGACAGGGGACCTACGAGCAGTACTTC.

V is TRBV1 and J is TRBJ2-6; the listed D gene, TRBD2, was not tested against the DNA. TRBV1 is deemed a pseudogene. The CDR3 has 19 residues. The chain's CDR3 is CTSSQEGNGGNSGANVLTF. The CDR3 DNA is TGCACCAGCAGCCAAGAGGGTAACGGAGGGAACTCTGGGGCCAACGTCCTGACTTTC.

CDR3 sequence (DNA): TGTGCCAGCAGTATGACAGGGGTTTACAATCAGCCCCAGCATTTT. This gives the protein CASSMTGVYNQPQHF. The V and J genes are TRBV27 and TRBJ1-5; TRBD1 matches 8 bases. The trim removed 5 bases at V and 3 bases at J, leaving 6 bases unmatched. This CDR3 contains 15 residues. The germline V gene has CDR1 MNHEY and CDR2 SMNVEV (reference sequence).

The chain uses TRBV29-1 and TRBJ1-2; possibly TRBD1 for D (6 bases). In germline, CDR1 is SQVTM, CDR2 ANQGSEA. V was cut by 4 bases and J by 8 bases, with 20 bases left in between. The CDR3 has 14 residues. Here the CDR3 reads CSVARDIKIGGYTF. Written as DNA, the CDR3 is TGCAGCGTTGCCCGGGACATAAAGATTGGAGGCTACACCTTC.

Concerning this clone itself: Other nucleotide sequences from this sample produce the same CDR3. CDR3 sequence reads: CASSPDRAGNTIYF. The CDR3 DNA is TGTGCCAGCAGCCCGGACAGAGCTGGAAACACCATATATTTT. The rearrangement uses TRBV7-2 and TRBJ1-3, with D maybe TRBD1 (6 bases). The length of the CDR3 is 14 residues. The germline CDR1 and CDR2 sequences are SGHTA and FQGNSA. Between the trimmed V and J ends, which lost 5 bases and 2 bases, there was a span of 10 bases. Variable domain in full (rest from reference TRBV7-2 and TRBJ1-3): GAGVSQSPSNKVTEKGKDVELRCDPISGHTALYWYRQSLGQGLEFLIYFQGNSAPDKSGLPSDRFSAERTGGSVSTLTIQRTQQEDSAVYLCASSPDRAGNTIYFGEGSWLTVV.

The J gene is TRBJ1-1, the V gene TRBV6-2 or TRBV6-3; no clear D. Trimming took 6 bases from V and 0 from J, leaving 8 bases between them. This CDR3 comprises 13 residues. CDR1 is MNHEY, CDR2 SVGEGT, per germline. The CDR3: CASSQLMNTEAFF. Here the CDR3 DNA reads TGTGCCAGCAGCCAACTAATGAACACTGAAGCTTTCTTT.

V usage is TRBV9 and J usage is TRBJ1-2; possibly TRBD1 for D (5 bases). Per the germline V gene, CDR1 is SGDLS and CDR2 is YYNGEE. The CDR3 consists of 15 residues. V was trimmed by 0 bases and J by 4 bases, leaving 13 bases between them. CDR3 protein: CASSVGGGTAYGYTF. For the CDR3, the DNA is TGTGCCAGCAGCGTAGGCGGAGGGACGGCCTATGGCTACACCTTC.

The chain joins TRBV28 to TRBJ1-6; 7 bases match TRBD1. CDR1 and CDR2 from the germline V gene are MDHEN and SYDVKM. The CDR3 runs to 15 residues. J was trimmed by 8 bases and V by 2 bases; bases with no gene match: 6. The CDR3 DNA is TGTGCCAGCAGTTTAGGGACAGTCGGGGATTCACCCCTCCACTTT. Its translation is CASSLGTVGDSPLHF.

V usage is TRBV7-9 and J usage is TRBJ1-4; TRBD1 is a possible D gene (5 bases). This CDR3 spans 16 amino acids. The ends were cut back, 5 bases at V and 0 bases at J, with 13 bases in the middle. Germline assignment: CDR1 SEHNR and CDR2 FQNEAQ (reference sequence). The CDR3 coding sequence is TGTGCCAGCAGCCCCGGGGGAGTAGCAACTAATGAAAAACTGTTTTTT. The encoded protein is CASSPGGVATNEKLFF.